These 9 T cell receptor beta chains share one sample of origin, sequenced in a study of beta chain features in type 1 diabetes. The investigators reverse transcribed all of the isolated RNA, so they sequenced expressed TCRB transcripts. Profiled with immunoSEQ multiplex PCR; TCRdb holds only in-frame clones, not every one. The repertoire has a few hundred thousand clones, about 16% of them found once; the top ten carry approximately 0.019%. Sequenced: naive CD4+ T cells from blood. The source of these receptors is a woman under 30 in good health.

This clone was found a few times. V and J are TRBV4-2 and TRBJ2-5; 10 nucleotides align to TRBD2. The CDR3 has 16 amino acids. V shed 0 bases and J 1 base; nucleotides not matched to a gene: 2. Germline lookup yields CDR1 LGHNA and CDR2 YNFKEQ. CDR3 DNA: TGTGCCAGCAGCCAAGAACTAGCGGGACGCCAAGAGACCCAGTACTTC. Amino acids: CASSQELAGRQETQYF.

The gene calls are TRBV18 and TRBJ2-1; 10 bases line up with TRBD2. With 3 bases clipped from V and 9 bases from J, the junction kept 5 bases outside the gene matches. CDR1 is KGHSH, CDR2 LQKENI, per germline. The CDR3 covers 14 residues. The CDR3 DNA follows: TGTGCCAGCTCACCGGTAAGCGGGAGGGGTGAGCAGTTCTTC. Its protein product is CASSPVSGRGEQFF. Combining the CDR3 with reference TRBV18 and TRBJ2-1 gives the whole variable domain NAGVMQNPRHLVRRRGQEARLRCSPMKGHSHVYWYRQLPEEGLKFMVYLQKENIIDESGMPKERFSAEFPKEGPSILRIQQVVRGDSAAYFCASSPVSGRGEQFFGPGTRLTVL.

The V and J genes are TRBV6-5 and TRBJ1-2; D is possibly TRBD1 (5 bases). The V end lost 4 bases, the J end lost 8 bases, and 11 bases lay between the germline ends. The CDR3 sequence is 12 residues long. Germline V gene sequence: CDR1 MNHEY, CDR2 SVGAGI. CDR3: CASSSGTRGYTF. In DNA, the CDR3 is TGTGCCAGCAGTTCCGGGACTAGAGGCTACACCTTC.

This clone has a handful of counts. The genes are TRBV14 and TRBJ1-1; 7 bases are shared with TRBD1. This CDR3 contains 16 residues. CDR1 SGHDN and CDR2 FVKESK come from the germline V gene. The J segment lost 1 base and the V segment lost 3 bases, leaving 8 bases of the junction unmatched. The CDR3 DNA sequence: TGTGCCAGCAGCCATTACACCGGGACAGCGAACACTGAAGCTTTCTTT. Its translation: CASSHYTGTANTEAFF. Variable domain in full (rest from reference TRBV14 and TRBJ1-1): EAGVTQFPSHSVIEKGQTVTLRCDPISGHDNLYWYRRVMGKEIKFLLHFVKESKQDESGMPNNRFLAERTGGTYSTLKVQPAELEDSGVYFCASSHYTGTANTEAFFGQGTRLTVV.

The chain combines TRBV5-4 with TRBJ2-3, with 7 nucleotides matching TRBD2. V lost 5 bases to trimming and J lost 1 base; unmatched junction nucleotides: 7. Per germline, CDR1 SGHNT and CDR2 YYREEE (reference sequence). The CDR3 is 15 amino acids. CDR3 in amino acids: CASSLGGSGTDTQYF. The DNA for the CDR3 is TGTGCCAGCAGTCTGGGGGGGAGTGGCACAGATACGCAGTATTTT.

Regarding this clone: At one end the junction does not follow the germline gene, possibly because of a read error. The CDR3, as DNA: TGTGCCAGCATGGGACTAGCGGGAGGGCCTTCCCAATTT. As protein: CASMGLAGGPSQF. The chain links TRBV25-1 to TRBJ2-3; 16 nucleotides match TRBD2. This CDR3 has 13 amino acids. Germline CDR1 reads MGHDK; CDR2 reads SYGVNS.

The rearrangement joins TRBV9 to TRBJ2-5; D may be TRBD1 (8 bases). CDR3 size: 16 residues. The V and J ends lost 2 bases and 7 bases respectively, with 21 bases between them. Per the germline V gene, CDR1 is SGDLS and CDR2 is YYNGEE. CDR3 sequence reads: CASSVGTGGGEGTQYF. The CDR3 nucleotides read TGTGCCAGCAGCGTCGGGACAGGAGGTGGGGAGGGGACCCAGTACTTC. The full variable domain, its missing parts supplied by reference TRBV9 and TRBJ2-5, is DSGVTQTPKHLITATGQRVTLRCSPRSGDLSVYWYQQSLDQGLQFLIQYYNGEERAKGNILERFSAQQFPDLHSELNLSSLELGDSALYFCASSVGTGGGEGTQYFGPGTRLLVL.

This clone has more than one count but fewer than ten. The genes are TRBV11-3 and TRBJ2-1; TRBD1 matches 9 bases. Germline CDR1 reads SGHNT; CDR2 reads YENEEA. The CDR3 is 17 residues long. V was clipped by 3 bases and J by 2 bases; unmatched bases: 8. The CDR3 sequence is CASSFTGGFSPYNEQFF. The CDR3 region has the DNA TGTGCCAGCAGCTTTACAGGGGGCTTCAGCCCCTACAATGAGCAGTTCTTC. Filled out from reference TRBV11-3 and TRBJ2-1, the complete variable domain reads EAGVVQSPRYKIIEKKQPVAFWCNPISGHNTLYWYLQNLGQGPELLIRYENEEAVDDSQLPKDRFSAERLKGVDSTLKIQPAELGDSAVYLCASSFTGGFSPYNEQFFGPGTRLTVL.

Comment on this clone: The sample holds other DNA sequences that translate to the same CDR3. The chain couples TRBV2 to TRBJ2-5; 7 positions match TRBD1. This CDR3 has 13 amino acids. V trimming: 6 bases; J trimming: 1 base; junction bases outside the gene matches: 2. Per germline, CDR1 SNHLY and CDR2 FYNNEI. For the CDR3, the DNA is TGTGCCAGCAGCGGGGACAGCCAAGAGACCCAGTACTTC. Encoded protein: CASSGDSQETQYF.